What follows are 12 T cell receptor beta chains derived from one specimen sequenced in a study of shared clonotypes between healthy human individuals. Sequenced by immunoSEQ multiplex PCR; TCRdb stores in-frame clones only, minus some. The sample holds about 560,000 clones, just over 75% seen once. Material: PBMCs. These receptors came from a woman aged 40 to 49 in good health. Some clones in this sample may be carry-over from other donors' samples.

This sequence joins TRBV6-4 and TRBJ2-3, with 9 bases aligning to TRBD2. The ends lost 2 bases at V and 4 bases at J; junction bases unmatched: 4. This CDR3 is 15 amino acids long. Germline values: CDR1 MRHNA, CDR2 SNTAGT. The chain's CDR3 is CASSDVAGASDTQYF. The CDR3 DNA sequence: TGTGCCAGCAGTGACGTAGCGGGAGCCTCAGATACGCAGTATTTT.

The chain links TRBV28 to TRBJ1-5; 7 bases agree with TRBD1. Germline-derived CDR1 and CDR2 are MDHEN and SYDVKM. The ends lost 5 bases at V and 0 bases at J; junction bases unmatched: 13. The CDR3 runs 18 residues. The CDR3 coding sequence is TGTGCCAGCAGTCCCTCCGGGACAGACACTTATAGCAATCAGCCCCAGCATTTT. Protein: CASSPSGTDTYSNQPQHF.

The chain has TRBV7-3 and TRBJ2-2, with D possibly being TRBD1 or TRBD2 (5 bases each). V dropped 0 bases and J dropped 3 bases, with 11 bases sitting between them. CDR1 is SGHTA, CDR2 FQGTGA, per germline. The CDR3 is made up of 16 amino acids. CDR3 in amino acids: CASSLTTGAYTGELFF. CDR3 bases: TGTGCCAGCAGCTTAACCACCGGGGCCTACACCGGGGAGCTGTTTTTT.

Comments on this clone: The junction does not match germline at one end; this may be a read error. The V call is TRBV5-4, the J call TRBJ1-4; D unclear. The CDR3 is 16 residues long. Germline assignment: CDR1 SGHNT and CDR2 YYREEE (reference sequence). Here the CDR3 DNA reads TGCGCCAGCAGCCAAGGTCGGGTCGTCACTAATGAAAAACTGTTTTTT. Amino acid sequence: CASSQGRVVTNEKLFF.

The rearrangement links TRBV30 to TRBJ2-1; 10 bases line up with TRBD2. Germline trimming cut 4 bases from V and 6 bases from J; bases unmatched to any gene: 6. The CDR3 extends over 14 amino acids. Per the germline V gene, CDR1 is GTSNPN and CDR2 is SVGIG (reference sequence). In nucleotides, the CDR3 is TGTGCCTGGACCGGGACTAGCGTAACCAATGAGCAGTTCTTC. Its translation is CAWTGTSVTNEQFF.

V is TRBV30 and J is TRBJ2-5; 11 bases line up with TRBD2. The J call may not be correct, given that the DNA end is closer to TRBJ2-7. Germline V gene sequence: CDR1 GTSNPN, CDR2 SVGIG (reference sequence). The CDR3 extends over 13 amino acids. CDR3 DNA sequence: TGTGCCGTTAGCGGGAGGGCCTCTTACGAGCAGTACTTC. Encoded protein: CAVSGRASYEQYF.

The V call is TRBV7-2, the J call TRBJ2-1; D possibly corresponds to TRBD2 (6 bases). Germline loops: CDR1 SGHTA, CDR2 FQGNSA. The ends were cut back, 5 bases at V and 4 bases at J, with 15 bases in the middle. The CDR3 is made up of 15 amino acids. The CDR3 spells CASSPLATTYNEQFF. Here the CDR3 DNA reads TGTGCCAGCAGCCCACTAGCTACCACTTACAATGAGCAGTTCTTC. Supplemented by reference TRBV7-2 and TRBJ2-1, the full variable domain reads GAGVSQSPSNKVTEKGKDVELRCDPISGHTALYWYRQSLGQGLEFLIYFQGNSAPDKSGLPSDRFSAERTGGSVSTLTIQRTQQEDSAVYLCASSPLATTYNEQFFGPGTRLTVL.

This chain connects TRBV15 to TRBJ2-4, with D possibly TRBD1 on 5 matching bases. This CDR3 region has 14 residues. V was cut by 0 bases and J by 8 bases, with 11 bases left in between. The germline CDR1 and CDR2 sequences are LNHNV and YYDKDF (reference sequence). DNA of the CDR3: TGTGCCACCAGCAGAGATCAGGGCTTGGACATTCAGTACTTC. Amino acids: CATSRDQGLDIQYF. Using reference TRBV15 and TRBJ2-4 for the parts outside the CDR3, the full variable domain is DAMVIQNPRYQVTQFGKPVTLSCSQTLNHNVMYWYQQKSSQAPKLLFHYYDKDFNNEADTPDNFQSRRPNTSFCFLDIRSPGLGDTAMYLCATSRDQGLDIQYFGAGTRLSVL.

The chain uses TRBV5-1 and TRBJ2-1; D is ambiguous. The CDR3 sequence is 14 residues long. Looked up from germline, CDR1 is SGHRS and CDR2 is YFSETQ. With 4 bases removed from V and 7 bases from J, the gap between germline ends came to 15 bases. The CDR3 reads CASSPSVESNEQFF. The CDR3 nucleotides are TGCGCCAGCAGCCCCTCGGTAGAGAGTAATGAGCAGTTCTTC.

The chain recombines TRBV11-2 with TRBJ2-7; perhaps TRBD2 as D (5 bases). The CDR3 spans 15 residues. The V gene's germline CDR1 is SGHAT and CDR2 FQNNGV. The ends were cut back, 5 bases at V and 2 bases at J, with 16 bases in the middle. CDR3 sequence: CASSRPTTLPYEQYF. In nucleotides, the CDR3 is TGTGCCAGCAGCCGACCGACTACCCTCCCCTACGAGCAGTACTTC.

The chain carries TRBV18 and TRBJ1-6; tentatively, D is TRBD1 (6 bases). Per the germline V gene, CDR1 is KGHSH and CDR2 is LQKENI. Trimming stripped 0 bases from V and 10 bases from J, with 19 bases between. CDR3 size: 17 residues. The CDR3 loop is CASSPPFRGSSGSPLHF. The CDR3 coding sequence is TGTGCCAGCTCACCACCATTCAGGGGCTCCTCTGGGTCACCCCTCCACTTT. Combining the CDR3 with reference TRBV18 and TRBJ1-6 gives the whole variable domain NAGVMQNPRHLVRRRGQEARLRCSPMKGHSHVYWYRQLPEEGLKFMVYLQKENIIDESGMPKERFSAEFPKEGPSILRIQQVVRGDSAAYFCASSPPFRGSSGSPLHFGNGTRLTVT.

The J gene is TRBJ2-7, the V gene TRBV28, with 13 positions matching TRBD2. CDR3 size: 17 residues. The germline CDR1 and CDR2 sequences are MDHEN and SYDVKM. Trimming took 6 bases from V and 0 from J; bases not matched to a gene: 8. CDR3: CASRPRTSGRFSYEQYF. Written as DNA, the CDR3 is TGTGCCAGCAGACCAAGGACTAGCGGGAGATTCTCCTACGAGCAGTACTTC. The full variable domain, with the rest looked up from reference TRBV28 and TRBJ2-7, is DVKVTQSSRYLVKRTGEKVFLECVQDMDHENMFWYRQDPGLGLRLIYFSYDVKMKEKGDIPEGYSVSREKKERFSLILESASTNQTSMYLCASRPRTSGRFSYEQYFGPGTRLTVT.